This is a list of T cell receptor beta chains from one sample in a study of T cell repertoires in cytomegalovirus infection. From the reads, TCRdb called clonotypes with MiXCR, one entry per CDR3 protein. The sample includes hundreds of thousands of distinct CDR3 sequences, under 20% of them seen just once. The source material was PBMCs. Receptors originate from a human donor in good health (CMV status not recorded). Some clones in this sample may be carry-over from other donors' samples. The CDR3 runs from the conserved cysteine through the conserved F or W. D genes are given only for firm matches. A clone size is listed for some rows: how often the clone was seen (once, few, many), or a class if it is expanded.

V gene	J gene	D gene	clone size	CDR3 protein	CDR3 DNA
TRBV12-3/TRBV12-4	TRBJ2-1	NA	many	CASSVDNLYLSF	TGTGCCAGCAGCGTCGACAACCTTTATCTTTCCTTC
TRBV7-2	TRBJ2-5	TRBD2	many	CASSLHPGRGHQETQYF	TGTGCCAGCAGCTTACACCCAGGGAGGGGACACCAAGAGACCCAGTACTTC
TRBV4-1	TRBJ2-7	TRBD2	NA	CASSYPGGVGEQYF	TGCGCCAGCAGCTACCCGGGAGGGGTTGGCGAGCAGTACTTC
TRBV11-2	TRBJ2-5	NA	NA	CASSPSLLGALQETQYF	TGTGCCAGCAGCCCCTCTTTACTCGGGGCCCTCCAAGAGACCCAGTACTTC
TRBV7-9	TRBJ1-4	TRBD1	NA	CASSLSGQGIVLF	TGTGCCAGCAGCTTATCAGGACAGGGAATAGTGCTTTTT
TRBV19	TRBJ1-5	NA	few	CASSIVGASRGQPQHF	TGTGCCAGTAGTATCGTGGGGGCGTCACGAGGCCAGCCCCAGCATTTT
TRBV20-1	TRBJ2-2	NA	few	CSARGTQRSSDTGELFF	TGCAGTGCTAGAGGCACTCAGAGAAGTTCGGACACCGGGGAGCTGTTTTTT
TRBV7-2	TRBJ2-7	TRBD1	NA	CASSPEKTGLRSSYEQYF	TGTGCCAGCAGCCCGGAGAAGACAGGGCTGAGGAGCTCCTACGAGCAGTACTTC
TRBV20-1	TRBJ2-7	NA	few	CSARAGPSYEQYF	TGCAGTGCCCGAGCGGGTCCGTCCTACGAGCAGTACTTC
TRBV7-2	TRBJ1-1	NA	NA	CASSLAGEGFTEAFF	TGTGCCAGCAGCTTAGCGGGGGAGGGCTTCACTGAAGCTTTCTTT
TRBV14	TRBJ1-2	TRBD1	NA	CASSQQGRGLGYGYTF	TGTGCCAGCAGCCAGCAGGGTAGGGGGCTTGGCTATGGCTACACCTTC
TRBV4-1	TRBJ2-7	TRBD1	NA	CASSHSPGQGVQYF	TGCGCCAGCAGCCACTCCCCGGGACAGGGGGTGCAGTACTTC
TRBV10-3	TRBJ1-5	NA	NA	CAISESSWYSNQPQHF	TGTGCCATCAGTGAGTCGAGCTGGTATAGCAATCAGCCCCAGCATTTT
TRBV5-6	TRBJ2-7	TRBD2	NA	CASSLSGMSYEQYF	TGTGCCAGCAGCCTTAGCGGGATGAGCTACGAGCAGTACTTC